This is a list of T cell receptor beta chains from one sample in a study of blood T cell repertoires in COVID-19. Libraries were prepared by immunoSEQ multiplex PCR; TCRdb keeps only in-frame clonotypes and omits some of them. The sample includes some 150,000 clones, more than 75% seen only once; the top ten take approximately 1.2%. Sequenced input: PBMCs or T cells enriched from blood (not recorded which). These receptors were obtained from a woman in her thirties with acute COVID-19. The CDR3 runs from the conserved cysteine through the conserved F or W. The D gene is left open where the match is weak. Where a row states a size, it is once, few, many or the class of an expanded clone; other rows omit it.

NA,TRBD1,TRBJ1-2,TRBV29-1,CSGGTGSLYGYTF,TGCAGTGGGGGGACAGGGTCCCTCTATGGCTACACCTTC
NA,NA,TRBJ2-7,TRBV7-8,CASSLDNAISSYEQYF,TGTGCCAGCAGCTTAGATAATGCCATTAGCTCCTACGAGCAGTACTTC
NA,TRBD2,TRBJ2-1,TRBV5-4,CASSPATSGVHNEQFF,TGTGCCAGCAGCCCGGCGACTAGCGGGGTACACAATGAGCAGTTCTTC
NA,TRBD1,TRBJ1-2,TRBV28,CASSSQGGYGYTF,TGTGCCAGCAGTTCACAGGGGGGCTATGGCTACACCTTC
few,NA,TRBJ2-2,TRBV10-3,CAISEGAVWSGELFF,TGTGCCATCAGTGAGGGGGCAGTCTGGTCCGGGGAGCTGTTTTTT
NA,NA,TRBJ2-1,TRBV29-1,CSVRWRLGAANNEQFF,TGCAGCGTTCGTTGGAGACTTGGGGCCGCTAACAATGAGCAGTTCTTC
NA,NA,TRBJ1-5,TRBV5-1,CASTLTGVQPQHF,TGCGCCAGCACCCTCACGGGGGTTCAGCCCCAGCATTTT
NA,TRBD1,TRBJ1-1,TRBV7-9,CASSPRQGTRITEAFF,TGTGCCAGCAGCCCTCGACAGGGAACGAGGATCACTGAAGCTTTCTTT
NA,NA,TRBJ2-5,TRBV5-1,CASSSQETQYF,TGCGCCAGCAGCTCACAAGAGACCCAGTACTTC
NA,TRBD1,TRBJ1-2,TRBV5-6,CASSLGSGQGDYGYTF,TGTGCCAGCAGCTTGGGATCCGGACAGGGTGACTATGGCTACACCTTC
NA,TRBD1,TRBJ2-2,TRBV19,CAGRGLDTGELFF,TGTGCCGGCAGGGGGCTTGATACCGGGGAGCTGTTTTTT
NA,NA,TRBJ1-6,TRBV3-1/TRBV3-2,CASSQADKNSPLHF,TGTGCCAGCAGCCAAGCGGACAAGAATTCACCCCTCCACTTT
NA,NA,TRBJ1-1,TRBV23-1,CASSQSRGSYEAFF,TGCGCCAGCAGTCAATCCAGAGGGTCCTATGAAGCTTTCTTT
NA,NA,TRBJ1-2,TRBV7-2,CASSLARGLDYGYTF,TGTGCCAGCAGCTTAGCGCGGGGGCTTGACTATGGCTACACCTTC
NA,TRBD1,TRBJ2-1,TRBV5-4,CASSSPDRGNEQFF,TGTGCCAGCAGCTCACCGGACAGGGGCAATGAGCAGTTCTTC
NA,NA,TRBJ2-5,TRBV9,CASSYQGYETQYF,TGTGCCAGCAGCTATCAGGGCTATGAGACCCAGTACTTC
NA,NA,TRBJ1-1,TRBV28,CASSFGTGWDTEAFF,TGTGCCAGCAGTTTTGGTACAGGGTGGGACACTGAAGCTTTCTTT
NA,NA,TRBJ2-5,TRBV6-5,CASSYTGPKETQYF,TGTGCCAGCAGTTACACAGGACCCAAAGAGACCCAGTACTTC
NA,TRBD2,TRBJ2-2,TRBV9,CASSAGLAETGELFF,TGTGCCAGCAGCGCGGGACTAGCGGAAACCGGGGAGCTGTTTTTT
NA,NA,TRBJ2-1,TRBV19,CASSSLLYEQFF,TGTGCCAGTAGTTCTCTATTGTATGAGCAGTTCTTC
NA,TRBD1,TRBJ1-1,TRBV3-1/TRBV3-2,CASSLGTGGGTEAFF,TGTGCCAGCAGCCTTGGGACAGGGGGCGGCACTGAAGCTTTCTTT
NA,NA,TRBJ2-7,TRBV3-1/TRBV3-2,CASSQSLTFSYEQYF,TGTGCCAGCAGCCAATCTCTGACTTTCTCCTACGAGCAGTACTTC